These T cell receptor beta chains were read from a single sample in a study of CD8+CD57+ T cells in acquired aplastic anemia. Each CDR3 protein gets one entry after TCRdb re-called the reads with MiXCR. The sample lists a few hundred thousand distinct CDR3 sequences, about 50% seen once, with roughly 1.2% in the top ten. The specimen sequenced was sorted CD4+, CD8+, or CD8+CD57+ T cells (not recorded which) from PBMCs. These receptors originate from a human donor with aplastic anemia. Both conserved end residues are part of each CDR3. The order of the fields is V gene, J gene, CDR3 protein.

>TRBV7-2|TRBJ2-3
CASSSWTGSDTQYF
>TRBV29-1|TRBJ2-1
CSVTSGGSNEQFF
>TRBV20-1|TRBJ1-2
CSASPTNYGYTF
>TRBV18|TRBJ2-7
CASSPTISYEQYF
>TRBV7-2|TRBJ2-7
CASNRGGSSYEQYF
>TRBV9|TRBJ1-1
CASSGQGTEAFF
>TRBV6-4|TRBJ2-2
CASSVGLAGVVNTGELFF
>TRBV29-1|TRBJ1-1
CSVRDAGTEAFF
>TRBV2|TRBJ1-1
CASMGYGEMNTEAFF
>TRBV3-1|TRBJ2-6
CASSPWRGGSGANVLTF
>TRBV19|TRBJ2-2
CASSQDRGGAGELFF
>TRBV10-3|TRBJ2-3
CAISDGGSTDTQYF
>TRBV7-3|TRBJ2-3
CASSSTAGPADTQYF
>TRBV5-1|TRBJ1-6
CASSSHSPSSYNSPLHF
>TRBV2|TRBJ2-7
CASSTVIDEQYF
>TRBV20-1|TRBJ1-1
CSALNNRQGWDTEAFF
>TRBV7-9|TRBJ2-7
CASSYWTGGAGEQYF
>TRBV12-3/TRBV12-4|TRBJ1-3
CASSLGQGSTGNTIYF
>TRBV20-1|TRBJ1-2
CSLAGGGDGYTF
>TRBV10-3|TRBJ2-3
CAIPNDTQYF
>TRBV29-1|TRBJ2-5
CSQGSGSGQETQYF
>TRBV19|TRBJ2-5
CASSLSLAGKETQYF
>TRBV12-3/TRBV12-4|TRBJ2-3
CASTLGDTQYF
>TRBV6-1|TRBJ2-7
CASTPDRGRYEQYF
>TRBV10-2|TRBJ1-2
CASTPDRGGYGYTF
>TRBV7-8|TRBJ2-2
CASSLRLAGSDTGELFF
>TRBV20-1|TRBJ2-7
CSAHDRVAYEQYF
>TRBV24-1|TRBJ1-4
CATSDLSATRNEKLFF
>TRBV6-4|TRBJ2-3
CASSETDGGPDTQYF
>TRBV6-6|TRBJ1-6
CASSADRVGSPLHF
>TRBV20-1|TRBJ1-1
CSARDMGRAFF
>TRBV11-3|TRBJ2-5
CASSLDGGGAAETQYF
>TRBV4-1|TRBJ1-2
CASSPSRGTYGYTF
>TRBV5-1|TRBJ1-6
CASSLVVGVSSPLHF
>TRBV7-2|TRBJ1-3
CASSIGQGAAGNTIYF
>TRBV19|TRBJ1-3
CASSILGTGNSGNTIYF
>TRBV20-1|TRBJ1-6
CSARVTGYAPLHF
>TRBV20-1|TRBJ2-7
CSASFSGPSYEQYF
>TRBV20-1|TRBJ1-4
CSARDRSTNEKLFF
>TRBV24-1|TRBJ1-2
CATSSGYGYTF
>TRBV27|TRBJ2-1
CASSPTLTSGGYNEQFF
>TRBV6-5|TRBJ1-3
CASSYSNPGGGNTIYF
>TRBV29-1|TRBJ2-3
CSVERKEGSDTQYF